This record concerns one T cell receptor beta chain sequence. This record comes from a study of cytomegalovirus exposure and HLA in healthy donors. PCR involved 60 Vbeta and 13 Jbeta primers. Libraries were prepared by immunoSEQ multiplex PCR; TCRdb keeps only in-frame clonotypes and omits some of them. The sample consists of around 150,000 clones, 70% to 90% of them appearing once. CDR3 length: 17 amino acids. Germline assignment: CDR1 SGHRS and CDR2 YFSETQ. Between the trimmed V and J ends, which lost 7 bases and 4 bases, there was a span of 23 bases. The chain links TRBV5-1 to TRBJ1-4; the D gene is possibly TRBD1 (6 bases). Input material: PBMCs. This TCR derives from a man between 18 and 29 years old in good health and CMV-seropositive. The CDR3 nucleotides are TGCGCCAGCTCAGCCTACTCGACAGGCGGTAATAATGAAAAACTGTTTTTT. It is translated as CASSAYSTGGNNEKLFF.